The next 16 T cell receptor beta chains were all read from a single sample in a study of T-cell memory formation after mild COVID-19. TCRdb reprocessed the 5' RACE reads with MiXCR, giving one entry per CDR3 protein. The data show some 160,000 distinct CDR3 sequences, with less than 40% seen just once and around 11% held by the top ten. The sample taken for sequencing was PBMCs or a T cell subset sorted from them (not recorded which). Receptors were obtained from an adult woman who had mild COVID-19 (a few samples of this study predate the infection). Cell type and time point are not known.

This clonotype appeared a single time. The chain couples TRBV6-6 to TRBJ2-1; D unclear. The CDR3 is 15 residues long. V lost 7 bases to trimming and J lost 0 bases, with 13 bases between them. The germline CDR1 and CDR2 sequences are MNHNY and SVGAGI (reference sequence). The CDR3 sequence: CASIVGLSSYNEQFF. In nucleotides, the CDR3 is TGTGCCAGCATTGTAGGGTTGAGCTCCTACAATGAGCAGTTCTTC.

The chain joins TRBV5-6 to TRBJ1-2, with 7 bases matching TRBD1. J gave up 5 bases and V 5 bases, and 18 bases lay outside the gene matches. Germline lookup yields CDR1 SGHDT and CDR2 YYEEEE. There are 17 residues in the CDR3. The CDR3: CASSSMTGTAPTYGYTF. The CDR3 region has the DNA TGTGCCAGCAGTTCCATGACCGGGACAGCGCCGACTTATGGCTACACCTTC.

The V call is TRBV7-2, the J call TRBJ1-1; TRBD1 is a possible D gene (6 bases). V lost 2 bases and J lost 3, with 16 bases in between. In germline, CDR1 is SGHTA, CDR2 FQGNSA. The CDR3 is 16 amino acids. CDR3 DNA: TGTGCCAGCAGCTTATGGACGGAACAGGGTTACACTGAAGCTTTCTTT. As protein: CASSLWTEQGYTEAFF.

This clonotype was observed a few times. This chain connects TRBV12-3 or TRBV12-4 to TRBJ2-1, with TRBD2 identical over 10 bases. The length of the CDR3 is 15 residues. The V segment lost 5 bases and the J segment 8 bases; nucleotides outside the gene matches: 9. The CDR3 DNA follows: TGTGCCAGCAGTGTGAGACGACTAGCGGGCTATGAGCAGTTCTTC. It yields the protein CASSVRRLAGYEQFF.

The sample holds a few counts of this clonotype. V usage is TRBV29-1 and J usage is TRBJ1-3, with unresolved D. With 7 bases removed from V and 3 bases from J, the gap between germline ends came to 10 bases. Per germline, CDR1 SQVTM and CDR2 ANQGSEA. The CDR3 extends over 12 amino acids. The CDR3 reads CSAQVIGNTIYF. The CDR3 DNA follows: TGCAGCGCGCAAGTAATTGGAAACACCATATATTTT.

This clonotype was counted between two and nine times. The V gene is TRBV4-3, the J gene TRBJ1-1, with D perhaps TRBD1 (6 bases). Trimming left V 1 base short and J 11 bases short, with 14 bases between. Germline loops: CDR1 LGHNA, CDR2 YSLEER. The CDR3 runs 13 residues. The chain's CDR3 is CASSQARARGAFF. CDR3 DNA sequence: TGCGCCAGCAGCCAAGCGAGGGCTAGGGGGGCTTTCTTT.

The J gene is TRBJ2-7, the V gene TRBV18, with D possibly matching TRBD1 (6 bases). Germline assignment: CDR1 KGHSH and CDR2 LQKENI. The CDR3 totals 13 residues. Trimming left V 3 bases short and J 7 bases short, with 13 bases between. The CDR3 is CASSPPSRGEQYF. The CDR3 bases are TGTGCCAGCTCACCTCCCTCGAGGGGGGAGCAGTACTTC. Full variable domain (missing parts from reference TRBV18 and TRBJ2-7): NAGVMQNPRHLVRRRGQEARLRCSPMKGHSHVYWYRQLPEEGLKFMVYLQKENIIDESGMPKERFSAEFPKEGPSILRIQQVVRGDSAAYFCASSPPSRGEQYFGPGTRLTVT.

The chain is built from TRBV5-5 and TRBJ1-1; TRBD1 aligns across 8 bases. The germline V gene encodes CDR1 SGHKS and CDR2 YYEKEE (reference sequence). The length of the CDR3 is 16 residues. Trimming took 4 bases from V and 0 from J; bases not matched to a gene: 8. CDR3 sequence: CASSPQGARVNTEAFF. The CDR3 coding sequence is TGTGCCAGCAGCCCTCAGGGGGCGCGTGTGAACACTGAAGCTTTCTTT.

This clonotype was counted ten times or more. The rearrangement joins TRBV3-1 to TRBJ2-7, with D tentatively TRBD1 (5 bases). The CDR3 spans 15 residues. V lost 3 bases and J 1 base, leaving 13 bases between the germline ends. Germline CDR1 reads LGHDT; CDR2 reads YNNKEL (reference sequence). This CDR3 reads CASSHPQGRSYEQYF. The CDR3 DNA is TGTGCCAGCAGCCACCCCCAGGGTAGGTCCTACGAGCAGTACTTC.

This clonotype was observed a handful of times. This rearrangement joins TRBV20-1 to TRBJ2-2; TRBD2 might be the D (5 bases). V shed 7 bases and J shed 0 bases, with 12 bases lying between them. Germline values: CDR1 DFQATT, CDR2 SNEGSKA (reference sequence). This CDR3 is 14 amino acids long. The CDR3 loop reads CSVTRGPNTGELFF. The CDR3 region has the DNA TGCAGTGTTACACGGGGTCCGAACACCGGGGAGCTGTTTTTT.

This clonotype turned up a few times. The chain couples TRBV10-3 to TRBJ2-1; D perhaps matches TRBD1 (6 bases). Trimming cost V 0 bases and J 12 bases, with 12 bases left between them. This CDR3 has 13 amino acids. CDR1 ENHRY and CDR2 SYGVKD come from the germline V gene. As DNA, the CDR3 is TGTGCCATCAGTGAGTCGCAGGGGAGCTCGCAGTTCTTC. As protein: CAISESQGSSQFF.

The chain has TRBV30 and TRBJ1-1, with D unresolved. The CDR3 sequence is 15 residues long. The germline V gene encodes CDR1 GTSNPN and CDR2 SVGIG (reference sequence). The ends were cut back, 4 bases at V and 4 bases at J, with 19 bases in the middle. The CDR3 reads CAWIGGAVSGTEAFF. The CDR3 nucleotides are TGTGCCTGGATCGGAGGAGCGGTTTCGGGCACTGAAGCTTTCTTT.

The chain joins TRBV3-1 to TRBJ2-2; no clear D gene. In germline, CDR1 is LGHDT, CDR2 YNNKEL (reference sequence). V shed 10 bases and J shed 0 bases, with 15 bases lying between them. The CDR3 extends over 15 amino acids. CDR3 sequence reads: CATTPASTNTGELFF. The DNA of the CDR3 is TGTGCCACCACACCAGCGAGTACGAACACCGGGGAGCTGTTTTTT.

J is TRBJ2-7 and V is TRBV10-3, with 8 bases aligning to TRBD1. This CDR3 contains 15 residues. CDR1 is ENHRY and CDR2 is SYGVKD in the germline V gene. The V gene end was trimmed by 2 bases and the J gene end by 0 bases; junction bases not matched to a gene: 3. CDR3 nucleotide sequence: TGTGCCATCAGTGAGATGGACAGGGCCTCCTACGAGCAGTACTTC. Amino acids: CAISEMDRASYEQYF.

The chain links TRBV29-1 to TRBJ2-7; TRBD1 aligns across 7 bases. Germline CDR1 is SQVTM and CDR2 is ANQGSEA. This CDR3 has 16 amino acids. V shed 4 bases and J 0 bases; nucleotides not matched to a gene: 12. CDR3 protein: CSVGGQPLSSSYEQYF. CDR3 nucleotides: TGCAGCGTTGGGGGACAGCCCCTCTCGAGCTCCTACGAGCAGTACTTC.

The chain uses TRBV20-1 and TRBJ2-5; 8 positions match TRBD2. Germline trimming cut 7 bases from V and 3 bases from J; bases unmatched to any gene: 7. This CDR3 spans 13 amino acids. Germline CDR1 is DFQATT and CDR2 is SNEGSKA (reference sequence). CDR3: CSGREAPKETQYF. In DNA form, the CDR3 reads TGCAGTGGGCGGGAGGCCCCGAAAGAGACCCAGTACTTC.